Each of the 26 T cell receptor beta chains below was sequenced from the same sample in a study of T cell repertoires in cytomegalovirus infection. MiXCR, applied by TCRdb to the reads, yields one record per CDR3 protein. Of around 710,000 distinct CDR3 sequences in the sample, about 28% were seen once. Their antigens remain unidentified. Sequenced here: cultured CD8+ T cells from PBMCs, sampled from culture after CMV antigen stimulation. Every receptor here comes from a human donor in good health (CMV status not recorded). Some clones in this sample may be carry-over from other donors' samples.

This clonotype was seen a single time. The chain employs TRBV4-1 and TRBJ2-7; tentatively, D is TRBD2 (6 bases). The CDR3 is 15 residues long. V dropped 5 bases and J dropped 2 bases, with 16 bases sitting between them. Germline V lookup: CDR1 MGHRA, CDR2 YSYEKL. The CDR3 reads CASSWRVDITYEQYF. CDR3 in DNA: TGCGCCAGCAGCTGGAGGGTGGACATTACCTACGAGCAGTACTTC.

This rearrangement joins TRBV15 to TRBJ1-3, with D uncertain. This CDR3 is built from 15 residues. The germline V and J ends were trimmed by 0 bases and 2 bases, with 8 bases remaining between them. Germline CDR1 LNHNV, CDR2 YYDKDF (reference sequence). CDR3 in amino acids: CATSREGRTGNTIYF. As DNA, the CDR3 is TGTGCCACCAGCAGAGAAGGACGGACTGGAAACACCATATATTTT.

The rearrangement links TRBV20-1 to TRBJ1-2; D unclear. Germline values: CDR1 DFQATT, CDR2 SNEGSKA (reference sequence). The CDR3 consists of 14 residues. V dropped 0 bases and J dropped 7 bases, with 15 bases sitting between them. The CDR3 reads CSARDRNPTRGYTF. As DNA, the CDR3 is TGCAGTGCTAGAGATCGAAATCCCACCCGTGGCTACACCTTC.

About this clonotype: This may come from a read error, since a much larger clone is one base off. V and J are TRBV7-3 and TRBJ1-1; 10 nucleotides align to TRBD1. This CDR3 spans 13 amino acids. The germline V gene encodes CDR1 SGHTA and CDR2 FQGTGA. V trimming: 8 bases; J trimming: 10 bases; junction bases outside the gene matches: 10. CDR3 nucleotides: TGTGCCAGCGGCAGTGACAGGGGGCGTGGAGCTTTCTTT. It translates to CASGSDRGRGAFF.

Here the CDR3 reads CSRSGTSGTHEQFF. In nucleotides, the CDR3 is TGCAGTCGAAGCGGAACTAGCGGTACGCATGAGCAGTTCTTC. The V gene is TRBV20-1, the J gene TRBJ2-1, with 8 nucleotides matching TRBD2. Germline V gene lookup returns CDR1 DFQATT and CDR2 SNEGSKA (reference sequence). The CDR3 extends over 14 amino acids. With V trimmed by 8 bases and J by 8 bases, 14 bases remained unmatched.

The chain employs TRBV4-2 and TRBJ1-1, with D unclear. Germline values: CDR1 LGHNA, CDR2 YNFKEQ. The CDR3 sequence is 14 residues long. With 4 bases removed from V and 2 bases from J, the gap between germline ends came to 11 bases. CDR3 protein: CASSPYDTNTEAFF. The CDR3 DNA reads TGTGCCAGCAGCCCCTACGACACTAACACTGAAGCTTTCTTT.

This rearrangement joins TRBV6-4 to TRBJ2-1, with D uncertain. CDR3 size: 12 residues. Trimming pared 1 base from V and 6 bases from J, leaving 4 bases between. Germline V lookup: CDR1 MRHNA, CDR2 SNTAGT. CDR3 region: CASSDLSNEQFF. The CDR3, as DNA: TGTGCCAGCAGTGACTTGAGCAATGAGCAGTTCTTC.

This clonotype was seen more than once but under ten times. The chain recombines TRBV12-3 or TRBV12-4 with TRBJ2-1; D uncertain. This CDR3 has 17 residues. V was cut by 5 bases and J by 0 bases, with 17 bases left in between. CDR3 DNA sequence: TGTGCCAGCAGTCCCTACCTGACGGAGAGCTCCTACAATGAGCAGTTCTTC. Translation: CASSPYLTESSYNEQFF.

This clonotype was seen more than once but under ten times. The chain has TRBV28 and TRBJ2-7; D is perhaps TRBD1 (5 bases). Trimming left V 4 bases short and J 4 bases short, with 11 bases between. The CDR3 is 13 amino acids. Germline V gene data show CDR1 as MDHEN and CDR2 as SYDVKM. The CDR3 nucleotides read TGTGCCAGCAGTTCGACAGACAGATACGAGCAGTACGTC. Amino acid sequence: CASSSTDRYEQYV.

This clonotype was counted only a few times. V is TRBV5-6 and J is TRBJ2-5; no firm D call. Trimming removed 2 bases from V and 5 bases from J, with 10 bases in between. The CDR3 spans 13 residues. Germline values: CDR1 SGHDT, CDR2 YYEEEE. CDR3 DNA sequence: TGTGCCAGCAGCTTTGTCCAGAAGGAGACCCAGTACTTC. Amino acid sequence: CASSFVQKETQYF. The whole variable domain, filled in from reference TRBV5-6 and TRBJ2-5, reads DAGVTQSPTHLIKTRGQQVTLRCSPKSGHDTVSWYQQALGQGPQFIFQYYEEEERQRGNFPDRFSGHQFPNYSSELNVNALLLGDSALYLCASSFVQKETQYFGPGTRLLVL.

The genes are TRBV29-1 and TRBJ1-2, with 7 bases aligning to TRBD1. Trimming removed 0 bases from V and 4 bases from J; junction bases left unmatched: 8. The CDR3 spans 15 residues. In germline, CDR1 is SQVTM, CDR2 ANQGSEA. The CDR3 DNA reads as TGCAGCGTTGAAGATCGGAGGGGGCCTCCCTATGGCTACACCTTC. Translation gives CSVEDRRGPPYGYTF.

J is TRBJ2-1 and V is TRBV7-4; the D gene could be TRBD1 or TRBD2 (5 bases each). The V gene's germline CDR1 is SGHVT and CDR2 SQSDAQ. The CDR3 runs 14 residues. Deletions cut 8 bases from V and 0 bases from J, with 11 bases between. CDR3 DNA sequence: TGTGCCAGCCTTGGGACCAGCTCCTACAATGAGCAGTTCTTC. It yields the protein CASLGTSSYNEQFF.

A few counts support this clonotype. This sequence joins TRBV7-9 and TRBJ1-1; D call uncertain. Trimming shortened V by 7 bases and J by 1 base, and 10 bases separated the two germline ends. The CDR3 totals 13 residues. Germline V gene sequence: CDR1 SEHNR, CDR2 FQNEAQ (reference sequence). Here the CDR3 DNA reads TGTGCCAGCAACCGTCCGGGGAACACTGAAGCTTTCTTT. Amino acids: CASNRPGNTEAFF.

The chain joins TRBV27 to TRBJ1-5, with TRBD1 matching 9 bases. V shed 5 bases and J 5 bases; nucleotides not matched to a gene: 13. Germline-derived CDR1 and CDR2 are MNHEY and SMNVEV (reference sequence). This CDR3 region has 17 residues. The CDR3 sequence: CASSTLWTGVNDQPQHF. The CDR3 bases are TGTGCCAGCAGTACCCTTTGGACAGGGGTTAACGATCAGCCCCAGCATTTT.

In its sample, this clonotype was seen a few times. The rearrangement uses TRBV27 and TRBJ2-2; 9 bases line up with TRBD1. V was clipped by 7 bases and J by 3 bases; unmatched bases: 3. The CDR3 consists of 14 residues. The V gene's germline CDR1 is MNHEY and CDR2 SMNVEV (reference sequence). The CDR3 bases are TGTGCCAGCAACACAGGGGGCTACACCGGGGAGCTGTTTTTT. Translating gives CASNTGGYTGELFF.

V gene TRBV12-3 or TRBV12-4 combines with J gene TRBJ1-5; D unclear. The CDR3 has 16 residues. Trimming pared 2 bases from V and 2 bases from J, leaving 13 bases between. CDR3 protein: CASSLPGSPGNQPQHF. CDR3 bases: TGTGCCAGCAGTTTACCCGGCTCTCCGGGCAATCAGCCCCAGCATTTT.

The chain joins TRBV27 to TRBJ1-2; a possible D gene is TRBD1 (5 bases). Per germline, CDR1 MNHEY and CDR2 SMNVEV (reference sequence). The CDR3 totals 14 residues. V was cut by 5 bases and J by 0 bases, with 10 bases left in between. CDR3 sequence: CASSTGQPNYGYTF. CDR3 coding DNA: TGTGCCAGCAGTACAGGACAACCTAACTATGGCTACACCTTC.

This chain uses TRBV4-1 with TRBJ2-7; possible D gene TRBD1, 6 bases. V was clipped by 5 bases and J by 2 bases, with 19 bases between them. CDR1 and CDR2 (germline): MGHRA, YSYEKL. CDR3 length: 16 residues. CDR3 amino acids: CASSSFGQPSTYEQYF. The CDR3 region has the DNA TGCGCCAGCAGCTCGTTCGGACAGCCCTCGACCTACGAGCAGTACTTC.

This clonotype was counted between two and nine times. J is TRBJ1-1 and V is TRBV6-1; D remains ambiguous. Germline V gives CDR1 MNHNS, CDR2 SASEGT. This CDR3 spans 11 amino acids. V was pared by 7 bases and J by 10 bases, with 13 bases between. The CDR3 protein is CASTGTPPAFF. DNA of the CDR3: TGTGCCAGCACGGGCACTCCGCCAGCTTTCTTT.

This chain uses TRBV5-1 with TRBJ1-1; perhaps TRBD1 as D (6 bases). The CDR3 runs 15 residues. Trimming took 0 bases from V and 2 from J, leaving 11 bases between them. Germline assignment: CDR1 SGHRS and CDR2 YFSETQ. As DNA, the CDR3 is TGCGCCAGCAGCTTGGAACAGGGCATCAACACTGAAGCTTTCTTT. As protein: CASSLEQGINTEAFF.

This clonotype was picked up many times. This chain links TRBV7-9 with TRBJ2-5; TRBD2 matches at 10 bases. The V gene end was trimmed by 3 bases and the J gene end by 0 bases; junction bases not matched to a gene: 7. Looked up from germline, CDR1 is SEHNR and CDR2 is FQNEAQ (reference sequence). This CDR3 contains 17 residues. For the CDR3, the DNA is TGTGCCAGCAGCTTGCGGACCCTAGCGGGGGACCAAGAGACCCAGTACTTC. Protein: CASSLRTLAGDQETQYF.

There are a few counts of this clonotype. The chain joins TRBV6-1 to TRBJ2-1; D call uncertain. Germline values: CDR1 MNHNS, CDR2 SASEGT. CDR3 length: 14 amino acids. V was cut by 4 bases and J by 3 bases, with 10 bases left in between. The CDR3: CASSGLKIYNEQFF. Written as DNA, the CDR3 is TGTGCCAGCAGTGGCCTAAAAATCTACAATGAGCAGTTCTTC.

J is TRBJ2-3 and V is TRBV15; 10 positions agree with TRBD2. Germline lookup yields CDR1 LNHNV and CDR2 YYDKDF (reference sequence). The CDR3 runs 16 residues. V shed 8 bases, J shed 5 bases, and the junction held 13 bases outside the gene matches. The CDR3 sequence: CATLVAGGPRGDTQYF. CDR3 sequence (DNA): TGTGCCACCCTCGTAGCGGGGGGTCCCCGGGGAGATACGCAGTATTTT. The whole variable domain, remainder taken from reference TRBV15 and TRBJ2-3, is DAMVIQNPRYQVTQFGKPVTLSCSQTLNHNVMYWYQQKSSQAPKLLFHYYDKDFNNEADTPDNFQSRRPNTSFCFLDIRSPGLGDTAMYLCATLVAGGPRGDTQYFGPGTRLTVL.

J is TRBJ1-1 and V is TRBV19, with no clear D. With 7 bases removed from V and 5 bases from J, the gap between germline ends came to 20 bases. Germline CDR1 LNHDA, CDR2 SQIVND (reference sequence). CDR3 size: 15 residues. This CDR3 reads CASIPGPLLMTEAFF. The CDR3 DNA sequence: TGTGCCAGTATCCCGGGCCCACTACTGATGACTGAAGCTTTCTTT.

This clonotype was found many times. V is TRBV4-3 and J is TRBJ2-2; 8 nucleotides align to TRBD2. This CDR3 region has 17 residues. The germline V gene has CDR1 LGHNA and CDR2 YSLEER. V shed 0 bases, J shed 3 bases, and the junction held 6 bases outside the gene matches. The CDR3 here is CASSQDWAGGYTGELFF. Written as DNA, the CDR3 is TGCGCCAGCAGCCAAGACTGGGCGGGGGGATACACCGGGGAGCTGTTTTTT.

This clonotype was observed many times. V gene TRBV7-8 combines with J gene TRBJ1-1, with 7 bases fitting TRBD1. The CDR3 has 14 residues. Germline loops: CDR1 SGHVS, CDR2 FQNEAQ. The V segment lost 7 bases and the J segment 6 bases; nucleotides outside the gene matches: 11. Here the CDR3 DNA reads TGTGCCAGCACCACTAAAACAGGGGCCCCTGAAGCTTTCTTT. Amino acids: CASTTKTGAPEAFF.